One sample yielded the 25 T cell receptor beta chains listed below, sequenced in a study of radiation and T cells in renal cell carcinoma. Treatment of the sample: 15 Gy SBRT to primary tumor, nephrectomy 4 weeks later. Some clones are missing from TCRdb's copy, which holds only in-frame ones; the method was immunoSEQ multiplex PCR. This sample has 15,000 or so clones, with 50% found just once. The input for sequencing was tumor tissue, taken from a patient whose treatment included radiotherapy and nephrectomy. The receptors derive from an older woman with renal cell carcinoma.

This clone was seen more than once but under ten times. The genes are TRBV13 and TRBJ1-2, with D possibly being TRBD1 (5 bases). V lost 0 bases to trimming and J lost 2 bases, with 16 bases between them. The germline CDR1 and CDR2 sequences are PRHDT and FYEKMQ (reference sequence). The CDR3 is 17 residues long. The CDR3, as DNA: TGTGCCAGCAGCTTAGGCGGGTCGACAGACCCCAACTATGGCTACACCTTC. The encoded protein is CASSLGGSTDPNYGYTF.

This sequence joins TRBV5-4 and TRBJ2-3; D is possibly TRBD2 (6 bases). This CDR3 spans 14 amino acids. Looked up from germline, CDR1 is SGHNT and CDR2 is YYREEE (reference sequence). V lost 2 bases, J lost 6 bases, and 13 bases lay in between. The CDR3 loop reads CASSFDTGVDTQYF. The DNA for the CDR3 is TGTGCCAGCAGCTTCGACACGGGGGTGGATACGCAGTATTTT.

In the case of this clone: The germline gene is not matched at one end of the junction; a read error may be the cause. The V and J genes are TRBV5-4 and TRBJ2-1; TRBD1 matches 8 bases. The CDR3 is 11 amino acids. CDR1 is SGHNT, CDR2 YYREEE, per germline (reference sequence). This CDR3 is CASSPGTGGVF. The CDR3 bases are TGTGCCAGCAGCCCGGGGACAGGCGGAGTCTTC.

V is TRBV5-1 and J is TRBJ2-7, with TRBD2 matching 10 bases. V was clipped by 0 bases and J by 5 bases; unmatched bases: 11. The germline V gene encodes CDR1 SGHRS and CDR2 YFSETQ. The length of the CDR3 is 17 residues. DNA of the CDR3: TGCGCCAGCAGCTTGGCTGAATTCGGACTAGCGGTCCACGAGCAGTACTTC. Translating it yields CASSLAEFGLAVHEQYF.

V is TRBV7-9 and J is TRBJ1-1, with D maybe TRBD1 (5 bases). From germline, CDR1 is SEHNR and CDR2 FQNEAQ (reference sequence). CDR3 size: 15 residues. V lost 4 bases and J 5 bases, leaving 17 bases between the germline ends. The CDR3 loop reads CASSYRDQRDTEAFF. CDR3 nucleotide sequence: TGTGCCAGCAGCTACCGGGACCAAAGGGATACTGAAGCTTTCTTT.

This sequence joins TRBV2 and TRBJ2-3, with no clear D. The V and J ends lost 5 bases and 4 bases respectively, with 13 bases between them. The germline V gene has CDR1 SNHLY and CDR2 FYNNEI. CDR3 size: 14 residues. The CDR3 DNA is TGTGCCAGCAGTTGGGTTTGGGCCTCAGATACGCAGTATTTT. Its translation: CASSWVWASDTQYF.

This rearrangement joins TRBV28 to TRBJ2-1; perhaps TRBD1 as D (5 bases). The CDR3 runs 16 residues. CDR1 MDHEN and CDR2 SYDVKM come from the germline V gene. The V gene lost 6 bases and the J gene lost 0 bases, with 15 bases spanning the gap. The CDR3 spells CASSPAQARSYNEQFF. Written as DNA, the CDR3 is TGTGCCAGCAGCCCCGCACAGGCCCGCTCCTACAATGAGCAGTTCTTC.

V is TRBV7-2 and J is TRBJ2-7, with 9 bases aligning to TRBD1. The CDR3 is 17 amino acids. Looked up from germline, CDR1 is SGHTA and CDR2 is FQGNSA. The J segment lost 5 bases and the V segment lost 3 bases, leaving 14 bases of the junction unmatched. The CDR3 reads CASSFPTGGSGAHEQYF. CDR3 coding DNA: TGTGCCAGCAGCTTCCCCACAGGGGGCTCGGGGGCTCACGAGCAGTACTTC.

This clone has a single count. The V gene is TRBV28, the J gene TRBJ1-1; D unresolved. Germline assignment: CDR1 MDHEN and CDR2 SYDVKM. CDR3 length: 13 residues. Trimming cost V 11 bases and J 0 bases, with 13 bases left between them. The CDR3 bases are TGTGCCTGTGGCGGCAGGCTGAACACTGAAGCTTTCTTT. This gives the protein CACGGRLNTEAFF.

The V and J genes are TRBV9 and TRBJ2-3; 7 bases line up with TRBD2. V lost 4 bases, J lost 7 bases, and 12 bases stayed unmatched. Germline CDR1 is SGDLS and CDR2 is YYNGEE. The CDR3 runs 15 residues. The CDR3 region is CASSPSGVPSNTQYF. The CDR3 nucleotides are TGTGCCAGCAGCCCTAGCGGCGTACCCTCGAATACGCAGTATTTT.

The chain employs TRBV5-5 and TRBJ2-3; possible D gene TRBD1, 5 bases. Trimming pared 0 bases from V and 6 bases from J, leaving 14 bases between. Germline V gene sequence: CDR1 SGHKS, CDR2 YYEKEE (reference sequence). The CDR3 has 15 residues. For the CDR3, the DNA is TGTGCCAGCAGCTTGGTTCCAGGGTGGCTGGATACGCAGTATTTT. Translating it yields CASSLVPGWLDTQYF.

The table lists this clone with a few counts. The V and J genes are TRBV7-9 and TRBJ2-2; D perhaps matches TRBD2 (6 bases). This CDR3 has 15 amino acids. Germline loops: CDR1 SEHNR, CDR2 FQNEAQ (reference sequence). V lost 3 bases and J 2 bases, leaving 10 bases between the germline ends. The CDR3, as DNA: TGTGCCAGCAGCTTCCGGGACTTCAACACCGGGGAGCTGTTTTTT. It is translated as CASSFRDFNTGELFF.

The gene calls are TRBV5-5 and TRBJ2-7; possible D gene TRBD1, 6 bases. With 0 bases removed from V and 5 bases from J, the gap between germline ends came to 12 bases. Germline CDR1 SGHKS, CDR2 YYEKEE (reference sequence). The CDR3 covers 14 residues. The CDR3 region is CASSLAPGAHEQYF. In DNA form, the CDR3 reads TGTGCCAGCAGCTTGGCCCCAGGGGCCCACGAGCAGTACTTC.

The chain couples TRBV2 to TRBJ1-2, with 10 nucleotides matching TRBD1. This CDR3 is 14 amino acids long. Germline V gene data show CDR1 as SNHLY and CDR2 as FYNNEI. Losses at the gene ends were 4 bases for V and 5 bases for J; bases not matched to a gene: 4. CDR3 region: CASSGTGGRYGYTF. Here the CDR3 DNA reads TGTGCCAGCAGTGGGACAGGGGGAAGGTATGGCTACACCTTC.

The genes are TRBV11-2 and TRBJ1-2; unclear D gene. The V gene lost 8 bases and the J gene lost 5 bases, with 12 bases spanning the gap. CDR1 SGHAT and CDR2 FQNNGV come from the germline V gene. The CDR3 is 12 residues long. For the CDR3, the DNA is TGTGCCAGCGGGGAGGGAGAATATGGCTACACCTTC. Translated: CASGEGEYGYTF.

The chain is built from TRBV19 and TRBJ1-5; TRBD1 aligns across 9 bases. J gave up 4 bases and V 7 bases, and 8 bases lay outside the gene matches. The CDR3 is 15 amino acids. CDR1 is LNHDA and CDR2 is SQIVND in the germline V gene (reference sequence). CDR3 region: CASTPWDRVNQPQHF. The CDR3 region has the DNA TGTGCCAGTACTCCGTGGGACAGGGTTAATCAGCCCCAGCATTTT.

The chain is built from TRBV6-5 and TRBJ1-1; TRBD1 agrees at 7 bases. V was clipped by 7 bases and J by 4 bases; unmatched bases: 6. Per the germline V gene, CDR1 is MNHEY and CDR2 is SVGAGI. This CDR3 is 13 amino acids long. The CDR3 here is CASTKQGGTEAFF. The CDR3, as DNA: TGTGCCAGCACCAAGCAGGGGGGCACTGAAGCTTTCTTT.

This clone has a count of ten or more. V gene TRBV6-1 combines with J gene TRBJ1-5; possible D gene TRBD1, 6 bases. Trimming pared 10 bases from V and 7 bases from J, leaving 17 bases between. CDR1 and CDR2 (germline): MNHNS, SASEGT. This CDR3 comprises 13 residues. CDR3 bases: TGTGCCATCCCCGGACAGTCCGGGCAGCCCCAGCATTTT. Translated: CAIPGQSGQPQHF.

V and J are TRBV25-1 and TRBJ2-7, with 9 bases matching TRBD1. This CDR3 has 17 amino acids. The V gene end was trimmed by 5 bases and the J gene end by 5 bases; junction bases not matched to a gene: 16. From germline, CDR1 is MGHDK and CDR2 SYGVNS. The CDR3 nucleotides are TGTGCCAGCAGTCGAGGCCACGGGACAGGGTTTTCCCACGAGCAGTACTTC. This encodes CASSRGHGTGFSHEQYF.

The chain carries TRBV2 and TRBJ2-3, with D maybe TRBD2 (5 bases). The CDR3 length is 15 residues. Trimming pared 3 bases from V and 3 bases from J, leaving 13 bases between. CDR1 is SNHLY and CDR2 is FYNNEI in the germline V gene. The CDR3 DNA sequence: TGTGCCAGCAGTGATGGTCGGGATGGGACAGATACGCAGTATTTT. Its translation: CASSDGRDGTDTQYF.

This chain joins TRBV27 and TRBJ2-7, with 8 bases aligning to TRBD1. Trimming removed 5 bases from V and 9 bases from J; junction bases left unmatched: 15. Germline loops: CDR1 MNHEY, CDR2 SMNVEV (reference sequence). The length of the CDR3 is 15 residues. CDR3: CASSTQPGGGGVQYF. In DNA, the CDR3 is TGTGCCAGCAGTACACAGCCAGGGGGCGGAGGGGTGCAGTACTTC.

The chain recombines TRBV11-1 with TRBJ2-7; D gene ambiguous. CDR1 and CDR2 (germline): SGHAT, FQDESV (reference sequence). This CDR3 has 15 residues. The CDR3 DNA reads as TGTCCCCAAGCACCTCACGCCCCACTTGTGGGGGAGCAGTACTTC. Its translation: CPQAPHAPLVGEQYF.

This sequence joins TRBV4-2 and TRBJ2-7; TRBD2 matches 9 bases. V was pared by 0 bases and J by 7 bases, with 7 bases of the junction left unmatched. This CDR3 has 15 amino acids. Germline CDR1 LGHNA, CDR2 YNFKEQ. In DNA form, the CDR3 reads TGTGCCAGCAGCCAAGATAGCGGGAGAGGGCGAGAGCAGTACTTC. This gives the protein CASSQDSGRGREQYF.

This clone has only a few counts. CDR3 loop: CASSLAYHGDYEQYF. Written as DNA, the CDR3 is TGTGCCAGCAGCTTAGCTTACCATGGAGACTACGAGCAGTACTTC. The rearrangement joins TRBV7-2 to TRBJ2-7; D is ambiguous. The CDR3 has 15 amino acids. V lost 0 bases, J lost 3 bases, and 12 bases lay in between. The V gene's germline CDR1 is SGHTA and CDR2 FQGNSA.

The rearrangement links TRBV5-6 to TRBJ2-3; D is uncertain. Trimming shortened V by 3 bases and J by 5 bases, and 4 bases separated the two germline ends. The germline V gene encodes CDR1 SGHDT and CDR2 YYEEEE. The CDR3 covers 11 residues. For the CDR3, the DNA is TGTGCCAGCAGCTGGGGAGATACGCAGTATTTT. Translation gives CASSWGDTQYF.